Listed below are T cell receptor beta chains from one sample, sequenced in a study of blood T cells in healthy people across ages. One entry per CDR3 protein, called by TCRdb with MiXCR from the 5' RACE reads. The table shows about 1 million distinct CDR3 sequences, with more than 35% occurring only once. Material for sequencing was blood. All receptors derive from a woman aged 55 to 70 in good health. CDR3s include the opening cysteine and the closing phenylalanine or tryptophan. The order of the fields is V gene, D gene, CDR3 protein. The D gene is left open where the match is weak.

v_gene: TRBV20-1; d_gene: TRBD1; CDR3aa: CSASLTGGLVETQYF
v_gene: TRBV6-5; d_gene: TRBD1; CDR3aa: CASSPTGEMNRTQHF
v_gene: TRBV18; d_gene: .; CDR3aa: CASSGSREKLFF
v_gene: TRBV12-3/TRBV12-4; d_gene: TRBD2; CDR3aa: CASSLSLAGVSGNIQYF
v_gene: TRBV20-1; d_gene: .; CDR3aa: CSAPPGATEAFF
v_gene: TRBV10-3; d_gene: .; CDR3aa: CAIASLHEQYF
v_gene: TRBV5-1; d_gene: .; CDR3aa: CASSPSPSQETQYF
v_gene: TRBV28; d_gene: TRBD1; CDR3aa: CASSLRQGRRDEQFF
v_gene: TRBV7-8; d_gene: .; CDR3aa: CASSPIATEQFF
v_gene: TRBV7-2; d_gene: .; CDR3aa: CASSLQLASYNEQYF
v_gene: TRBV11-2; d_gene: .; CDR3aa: CASSSLGPTGYEQYF
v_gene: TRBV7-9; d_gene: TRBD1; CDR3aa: CASSPQGGLYNEQFF
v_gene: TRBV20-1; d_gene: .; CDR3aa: CSAREMERDEKLFF
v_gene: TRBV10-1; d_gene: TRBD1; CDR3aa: CASHGQGGTGELFF
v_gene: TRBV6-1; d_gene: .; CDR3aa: CASGRQVRANEQYF
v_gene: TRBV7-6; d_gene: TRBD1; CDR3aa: CASSLRDSNSPLHF
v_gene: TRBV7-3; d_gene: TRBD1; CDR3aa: CASSSTGGVETQYF
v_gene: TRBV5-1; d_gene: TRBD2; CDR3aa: CASSLDTSGIREQFF